Listed below are T cell receptor beta chains from one sample, sequenced in a study of blood T cell repertoires in COVID-19. Generated by immunoSEQ multiplex PCR, the TCRdb table keeps only in-frame clones and is missing some. This sample has approximately 280,000 clones, with 85% found just once. What was sequenced was PBMCs or T cells enriched from blood (not recorded which). These receptors were collected from a woman in her 50s who had recovered from COVID-19. Both conserved end residues are part of each CDR3. D genes are given only for firm matches. The size of a clone is reported for some rows only, either as once, few or many, or as a class for expanded clones.

clone_size	j_call	d_call	v_call	cdr3_aa	cdr3_nt
-	TRBJ2-3	-	TRBV7-8	CASSYQGPSTDTQYF	TGTGCCAGCAGCTATCAGGGGCCGAGCACAGATACGCAGTATTTT
many	TRBJ2-7	-	TRBV9	CASSVGQGSPYEQYF	TGTGCCAGCAGCGTAGGGCAGGGGAGCCCCTACGAGCAGTACTTC
-	TRBJ2-2	TRBD2	TRBV2	CASSHGLRRGGLGELFF	TGTGCCAGCAGTCACGGGTTGCGGCGGGGGGGACTCGGGGAGCTGTTTTTT
few	TRBJ1-1	-	TRBV5-1	CASRGGGFMNTEAFF	TGCGCCAGCAGAGGAGGTGGGTTTATGAACACTGAAGCTTTCTTT
-	TRBJ2-5	-	TRBV5-6	CASSLDRGAEETQYF	TGTGCCAGCAGCTTGGATCGGGGGGCCGAGGAGACCCAGTACTTC
-	TRBJ2-2	-	TRBV5-4	CASSLGGGLSTGELFF	TGTGCCAGCAGCTTGGGTGGGGGCCTAAGCACCGGGGAGCTGTTTTTT
-	TRBJ1-1	TRBD1	TRBV6-6	CASSFDGTGVNTEAFF	TGTGCCAGCAGTTTCGACGGGACAGGGGTGAACACTGAAGCTTTCTTT
-	TRBJ2-5	TRBD2	TRBV19	CACTSGDGLETQYF	TGTGCCTGTACTAGCGGGGATGGATTAGAGACCCAGTACTTC
-	TRBJ2-7	-	TRBV27	CASSLWAGSSYEQYF	TGTGCCAGCAGTTTATGGGCGGGCTCCTCCTACGAGCAGTACTTC
-	TRBJ1-2	-	TRBV24-1	CATSDHRARAYYGYTF	TGTGCCACCAGTGATCACAGGGCAAGGGCGTACTATGGCTACACCTTC
-	TRBJ1-6	-	TRBV4-1	CASSQRGYNSPLHF	TGCGCCAGCAGCCAACGCGGGTATAATTCACCCCTCCACTTT
few	TRBJ1-5	-	TRBV2	CASSEQQISNQPQHF	TGTGCCAGCAGTGAGCAACAAATTAGCAATCAGCCCCAGCATTTT
-	TRBJ1-1	TRBD1	TRBV4-3	CASSQDRQGNTEAFF	TGCGCCAGCAGCCAAGATAGACAGGGTAACACTGAAGCTTTCTTT
-	TRBJ1-1	-	TRBV6-2/TRBV6-3	CASSWTEYEAFF	TGTGCCAGCAGTTGGACAGAGTATGAAGCTTTCTTT
-	TRBJ2-3	TRBD2	TRBV2	CASKQRGVTDTQYF	TGTGCCAGCAAACAGCGGGGGGTCACAGATACGCAGTATTTT
-	TRBJ2-7	TRBD2	TRBV12-5	CASGLFLAGNIYEQYF	TGTGCTAGTGGTTTGTTCCTAGCGGGAAATATCTACGAGCAGTACTTC
-	TRBJ2-2	-	TRBV6-4	CASSAGRANTGELFF	TGTGCCAGCAGTGCCGGCAGGGCGAACACCGGGGAGCTGTTTTTT
-	TRBJ2-2	-	TRBV6-6	CASIPSGRVTGELFF	TGTGCCAGCATCCCTTCCGGCAGGGTGACCGGGGAGCTGTTTTTT
-	TRBJ1-2	TRBD1	TRBV6-5	CASSYSRTGANYGYTF	TGTGCCAGCAGTTACTCCAGGACAGGGGCAAACTATGGCTACACCTTC
-	TRBJ1-5	TRBD1	TRBV18	CASSPGQVTNQPQHF	TGTGCCAGCTCTCCGGGACAGGTCACAAATCAGCCCCAGCATTTT
-	TRBJ2-3	TRBD1	TRBV27	CASSLGTVHTDTQYF	TGTGCCAGCAGTTTAGGGACAGTGCACACAGATACGCAGTATTTT
few	TRBJ2-1	TRBD1	TRBV27	CASTPGQGINEQFF	TGTGCCAGCACACCGGGACAGGGGATTAATGAGCAGTTCTTC
-	TRBJ2-2	-	TRBV6-2/TRBV6-3	CASSPQGELFF	TGTGCCAGCAGCCCCCAGGGGGAGCTGTTTTTT
-	TRBJ1-2	-	TRBV5-4	CASSLGGNYGYTF	TGTGCCAGCAGCTTGGGCGGGAACTATGGCTACACCTTC
-	TRBJ2-3	TRBD1	TRBV5-4	CASSLRTGSFTDTQYF	TGTGCCAGCAGCTTGAGGACAGGTTCTTTCACAGATACGCAGTATTTT
-	TRBJ2-1	-	TRBV5-1	CASSFGQTYNEQFF	TGCGCCAGCAGCTTCGGACAGACTTACAATGAGCAGTTCTTC
-	TRBJ1-6	-	TRBV4-1	CASSQDFASRDSPLHF	TGCGCCAGCAGCCAAGATTTCGCCAGCCGGGATTCACCCCTCCACTTT
-	TRBJ1-4	-	TRBV19	CASSIPQTPHEKLFF	TGTGCCAGTAGTATCCCACAAACCCCTCATGAAAAACTGTTTTTT
once	TRBJ2-4	TRBD1	TRBV27	CASSSSGTGRSWGKNIQYF	TGTGCCAGCAGTTCATCCGGGACAGGGAGGTCTTGGGGCAAAAACATTCAGTACTTC
-	TRBJ2-1	-	TRBV27	CASSLTRGEQFF	TGTGCCAGCAGTCTCACCCGGGGTGAGCAGTTCTTC
-	TRBJ1-1	-	TRBV19	CASSLQGNTEAFF	TGTGCCAGTAGTTTACAGGGGAACACTGAAGCTTTCTTT
-	TRBJ1-5	TRBD1	TRBV5-8	CASSETGGTGQPQHF	TGTGCCAGCAGCGAGACAGGGGGCACGGGTCAGCCCCAGCATTTT
-	TRBJ2-1	TRBD2	TRBV10-1	CASTSGGPGNEQFF	TGCGCCAGTACTAGCGGGGGGCCCGGAAATGAGCAGTTCTTC
-	TRBJ1-3	TRBD1	TRBV28	CASSPARKGQGRNTIYF	TGTGCCAGCAGCCCCGCGAGGAAGGGACAGGGGAGAAACACCATATATTTT
-	TRBJ2-1	TRBD2	TRBV4-1	CASSQPLRTSGTSLSYNEQFF	TGCGCCAGCAGCCAACCCCTCCGGACTAGCGGGACGAGCCTCTCCTACAATGAGCAGTTCTTC
-	TRBJ1-5	-	TRBV6-1	CASSFLNQPQHF	TGTGCCAGCAGTTTCCTCAATCAGCCCCAGCATTTT
-	TRBJ1-1	-	TRBV5-6	CASSFLQSGTEAFF	TGTGCCAGCAGCTTTTTACAGTCGGGGACTGAAGCTTTCTTT
-	TRBJ1-5	-	TRBV12-5	CASGLVRQGSNQPQHF	TGTGCTAGTGGTTTGGTACGGCAGGGGAGCAATCAGCCCCAGCATTTT
-	TRBJ1-1	TRBD1	TRBV7-3	CASSLTLQGEAFF	TGTGCCAGCAGCTTAACGTTACAGGGGGAAGCTTTCTTT
-	TRBJ2-5	TRBD2	TRBV18	CASSLGGKETQYF	TGTGCCAGCTCACTGGGGGGGAAAGAGACCCAGTACTTC
-	TRBJ1-2	-	TRBV5-1	CASSFDGFLGYTF	TGCGCCAGCAGCTTCGACGGGTTTTTGGGCTACACCTTC
-	TRBJ2-7	TRBD2	TRBV5-1	CASSSTSGGLPYEQYF	TGCGCCAGCAGCTCGACTAGCGGGGGCCTTCCCTACGAGCAGTACTTC
-	TRBJ2-5	TRBD2	TRBV6-5	CASSYSLGAGPETQYF	TGTGCCAGCAGTTACTCCTTGGGAGCGGGACCAGAGACCCAGTACTTC
-	TRBJ1-4	TRBD1	TRBV10-3	CAISQGDGAEKLFF	TGTGCCATCAGCCAGGGGGATGGGGCCGAAAAACTGTTTTTT
-	TRBJ2-6	-	TRBV3-1/TRBV3-2	CASSQDRRGSGANVLTF	TGTGCCAGCAGCCAAGACCGGCGGGGATCTGGGGCCAACGTCCTGACTTTC
-	TRBJ1-2	-	TRBV28	CAGSRRLSTGYFYGYTF	TGTGCCGGCAGTCGTAGGCTTTCGACGGGGTACTTTTATGGCTACACCTTC
-	TRBJ1-1	-	TRBV3-1/TRBV3-2	CASSQVGGTEAFF	TGTGCCAGCAGCCAAGTAGGGGGCACTGAAGCTTTCTTT
-	TRBJ1-2	-	TRBV20-1	CSARDRGYTF	TGCAGTGCTAGAGATCGGGGCTACACCTTC
-	TRBJ1-1	-	TRBV18	CASSPLLNPSNTEAFF	TGTGCCAGCTCACCACTTCTAAACCCATCGAACACTGAAGCTTTCTTT
few	TRBJ1-1	TRBD1	TRBV6-1	CASSESQGAEAFF	TGTGCCAGCAGTGAATCGCAGGGGGCTGAAGCTTTCTTT
-	TRBJ2-4	TRBD1	TRBV7-9	CASSFWGQEIQNIQYF	TGTGCCAGCAGCTTTTGGGGACAGGAGATCCAAAACATTCAGTACTTC